This entry describes one TCR beta chain. These data are taken from a study of blood T cell repertoires in COVID-19. This CDR3 region has 16 residues. Unmatched junction bases numbered 4, after V lost 5 bases and J lost 2 bases. Germline V lookup: CDR1 LNHDA, CDR2 SQIVND (reference sequence). Generated by immunoSEQ multiplex PCR, the TCRdb table keeps only in-frame clones and is missing some. The table records 200,000 to 250,000 clones, about 94% of them present only once. Sequencing was done on a sample of peripheral blood. The clonotype comes from a man in his sixties with COVID-19, enrolled during active disease. The rearrangement links TRBV19 to TRBJ1-5; 12 nucleotides agree with TRBD1. The CDR3 spells CASSRDRGQGNQPQHF. DNA for the CDR3: TGTGCCAGTAGTCGGGACAGGGGGCAAGGCAATCAGCCCCAGCATTTT.